Listed here are 22 T cell receptor beta chains from one sample, sequenced in a study of blood T cell repertoires in COVID-19. Assay: immunoSEQ multiplex PCR; the TCRdb copy retains only in-frame clones and omits some. The sample holds 40,000 to 55,000 clones; just over 90% are singletons and the top ten take around 0.39%. The sequenced material came from peripheral blood. These receptors all stem from a man over 45 with COVID-19, enrolled during active disease.

CDR3 amino acids: CASSSRNSGNTIYF. In DNA form, the CDR3 reads TGTGCCAGCAGTTCGAGGAACTCTGGAAACACCATATATTTT. The rearrangement links TRBV28 to TRBJ1-3; D gene ambiguous. V shed 4 bases and J shed 0 bases, with 7 bases lying between them. CDR3 length equals 14 residues. Germline V CDR1 and CDR2: MDHEN, SYDVKM.

V usage is TRBV2 and J usage is TRBJ2-7; D is perhaps TRBD1 (6 bases). CDR1 and CDR2 from the germline V gene are SNHLY and FYNNEI. V was pared by 6 bases and J by 3 bases, with 12 bases between. This CDR3 has 13 amino acids. The CDR3 DNA reads TGTGCCAGCAGGAATACAGGGAGCTACGAGCAGTACTTC. Its protein product is CASRNTGSYEQYF.

The chain is built from TRBV9 and TRBJ1-4, with D uncertain. Germline V gene sequence: CDR1 SGDLS, CDR2 YYNGEE. The CDR3 has 15 residues. V lost 2 bases to trimming and J lost 3 bases, with 11 bases between them. The chain's CDR3 is CASSVGPQANEKLFF. CDR3 DNA: TGTGCCAGCAGCGTCGGCCCGCAGGCTAATGAAAAACTGTTTTTT.

The chain is built from TRBV2 and TRBJ2-3; a possible D gene is TRBD2 (5 bases). Germline assignment: CDR1 SNHLY and CDR2 FYNNEI. V lost 6 bases and J lost 2, with 12 bases in between. The CDR3 has 14 amino acids. CDR3 coding DNA: TGTGCCAGCAGGGTACCGGGGTCCACAGATACGCAGTATTTT. Translating gives CASRVPGSTDTQYF. The full variable domain, with the rest looked up from reference TRBV2 and TRBJ2-3, is EPEVTQTPSHQVTQMGQEVILRCVPISNHLYFYWYRQILGQKVEFLVSFYNNEISEKSEIFDDQFSVERPDGSNFTLKIRSTKLEDSAMYFCASRVPGSTDTQYFGPGTRLTVL.

The chain uses TRBV28 and TRBJ1-2; 7 bases map to TRBD1. V was pared by 6 bases and J by 4 bases, with 5 bases of the junction left unmatched. The length of the CDR3 is 13 residues. Per the germline V gene, CDR1 is MDHEN and CDR2 is SYDVKM. Here the CDR3 DNA reads TGTGCCAGCAGATCCGGGACAGTCTATGGCTACACCTTC. It is translated as CASRSGTVYGYTF.

The sample holds a few counts of this clone. V usage is TRBV18 and J usage is TRBJ2-7; possible D gene TRBD1, 5 bases. V was pared by 0 bases and J by 3 bases, with 9 bases between. The CDR3 consists of 14 residues. Germline values: CDR1 KGHSH, CDR2 LQKENI. The CDR3 coding sequence is TGTGCCAGCTCACCACCGGGGCAGTACTACGAGCAGTACTTC. Encoded protein: CASSPPGQYYEQYF.

The genes are TRBV29-1 and TRBJ2-7; 7 nucleotides match TRBD1. CDR1 and CDR2 from the germline V gene are SQVTM and ANQGSEA. The CDR3 loop spans 14 amino acids. J gave up 4 bases and V 4 bases, and 10 bases lay outside the gene matches. The CDR3 DNA is TGCAGCGTTGCTCCAGGGGGTTACAGTTACGAGCAGTACTTC. It is translated as CSVAPGGYSYEQYF.

The chain couples TRBV4-2 to TRBJ1-6; D remains ambiguous. V was cut by 0 bases and J by 4 bases, with 13 bases left in between. Germline V gene data show CDR1 as LGHNA and CDR2 as YNFKEQ. The CDR3 is made up of 17 amino acids. CDR3 in DNA: TGTGCCAGCAGCCAAGATCGCGAGCAGCGGTATAATTCACCCCTCCACTTT. Protein product: CASSQDREQRYNSPLHF.

This clone was recorded only once. This chain links TRBV5-1 with TRBJ2-5; D perhaps matches TRBD2 (5 bases). CDR3 length: 14 residues. V gave up 4 bases and J gave up 5 bases, with 15 bases separating them. Looked up from germline, CDR1 is SGHRS and CDR2 is YFSETQ. In DNA form, the CDR3 reads TGCGCCAGCAGCCGGGGAGCCCCCGGCGAGACCCAGTACTTC. Translated, it gives CASSRGAPGETQYF. Complete variable domain (other parts from reference TRBV5-1 and TRBJ2-5): KAGVTQTPRYLIKTRGQQVTLSCSPISGHRSVSWYQQTPGQGLQFLFEYFSETQRNKGNFPGRFSGRQFSNSRSEMNVSTLELGDSALYLCASSRGAPGETQYFGPGTRLLVL.

The rearrangement uses TRBV29-1 and TRBJ2-7, with a tentative D call TRBD1 (6 bases). The CDR3 runs 13 residues. V was shortened by 2 bases and J by 3 bases, with 11 bases between the two germline ends. Germline V gene lookup returns CDR1 SQVTM and CDR2 ANQGSEA. CDR3 in DNA: TGCAGCGTTGAAAGCTCGACAGGCTACGAGCAGTACTTC. Translation: CSVESSTGYEQYF.

J is TRBJ1-1 and V is TRBV11-3; no clear D. Germline loops: CDR1 SGHNT, CDR2 YENEEA. This CDR3 has 13 amino acids. V lost 5 bases and J 0 bases, leaving 7 bases between the germline ends. This CDR3 reads CASSQQLNTEAFF. Here the CDR3 DNA reads TGTGCCAGCAGCCAACAGCTGAACACTGAAGCTTTCTTT.

This rearrangement joins TRBV14 to TRBJ2-7; D remains unclear. CDR1 and CDR2 from the germline V gene are SGHDN and FVKESK. V lost 1 base, J lost 2 bases, and 12 bases lay in between. This CDR3 is built from 15 residues. CDR3 region: CASSQGIDTPYEQYF. The DNA for the CDR3 is TGTGCCAGCAGCCAAGGAATTGACACTCCCTACGAGCAGTACTTC.

The chain joins TRBV10-3 to TRBJ2-7, with D possibly being TRBD2 (6 bases). V was clipped by 3 bases and J by 1 base, with 7 bases between them. CDR1 ENHRY and CDR2 SYGVKD come from the germline V gene. This CDR3 is 13 amino acids long. As DNA, the CDR3 is TGTGCCATCAGTGAAGGAGGGTCCTACGAGCAGTACTTC. Residues: CAISEGGSYEQYF.

The chain couples TRBV12-5 to TRBJ2-5, with a possible D match to TRBD2 (6 bases). Trimming left V 1 base short and J 4 bases short, with 13 bases between. Germline assignment: CDR1 LGHNT and CDR2 FRNRAP. The CDR3 contains 15 residues. The chain's CDR3 is CASGLATSGGETQYF. The CDR3 nucleotides are TGTGCTAGTGGTTTGGCGACATCCGGGGGAGAGACCCAGTACTTC.

Written as DNA, the CDR3 is TGTGCCAGCACCCAGGGGGTAGCGGGAGTCCCGAAGGAAGAGACCCAGTACTTC. Translating it yields CASTQGVAGVPKEETQYF. The J gene is TRBJ2-5, the V gene TRBV6-4, with TRBD2 matching 9 bases. The V gene's germline CDR1 is MRHNA and CDR2 SNTAGT. Germline trimming cut 7 bases from V and 3 bases from J; bases unmatched to any gene: 18. There are 18 residues in the CDR3.

This clone occurred once. The V and J genes are TRBV7-2 and TRBJ1-4; possibly TRBD1 for D (5 bases). This CDR3 has 17 residues. CDR1 SGHTA and CDR2 FQGNSA come from the germline V gene. Trimming pared 4 bases from V and 0 bases from J, leaving 15 bases between. The CDR3 DNA reads TGTGCCAGCAGCTACTCGACAGCCTCAGCAACTAATGAAAAACTGTTTTTT. Amino acid sequence: CASSYSTASATNEKLFF.

This chain links TRBV10-3 with TRBJ2-7; TRBD2 aligns across 14 bases. The CDR3 length is 20 residues. The germline V gene has CDR1 ENHRY and CDR2 SYGVKD. The J segment lost 2 bases and the V segment lost 2 bases, leaving 14 bases of the junction unmatched. CDR3 in amino acids: CAISERVGTSGRRVPYEQYF. CDR3 nucleotides: TGTGCCATCAGTGAGCGGGTCGGGACTAGCGGGAGAAGGGTACCCTACGAGCAGTACTTC.

This clone was seen only once. The chain carries TRBV9 and TRBJ2-7; TRBD2 might be the D (5 bases). Trimming took 7 bases from V and 0 from J, leaving 14 bases between them. CDR3 length equals 14 residues. Per the germline V gene, CDR1 is SGDLS and CDR2 is YYNGEE. The CDR3 is CASGPRLYSYEQYF. CDR3 nucleotide sequence: TGTGCCAGCGGTCCGCGACTATACTCCTACGAGCAGTACTTC. The complete variable domain, with remaining parts taken from reference TRBV9 and TRBJ2-7, reads DSGVTQTPKHLITATGQRVTLRCSPRSGDLSVYWYQQSLDQGLQFLIQYYNGEERAKGNILERFSAQQFPDLHSELNLSSLELGDSALYFCASGPRLYSYEQYFGPGTRLTVT.

On this clone: At one of its ends the junction is not consistent with the germline gene, which may arise from a read error. This chain uses TRBV11-3 with TRBJ2-1; possibly TRBD2 for D (6 bases). The CDR3 has 14 residues. CDR1 is SGHNT and CDR2 is YENEEA in the germline V gene. CDR3 in DNA: TGTGCCAGCAGCTTGAGCCAGGACTACCATGAGCAGTTCTTC. Its translation: CASSLSQDYHEQFF.

This chain uses TRBV25-1 with TRBJ2-2, with 10 bases lining up with TRBD2. This CDR3 contains 17 residues. The V gene end was trimmed by 5 bases and the J gene end by 7 bases; junction bases not matched to a gene: 13. CDR1 MGHDK and CDR2 SYGVNS come from the germline V gene. CDR3 DNA: TGTGCCAGCAGTACTCCTGGGTTAGCGGGGGGCCGCGGGGAGCTGTTTTTT. It encodes CASSTPGLAGGRGELFF.

The J gene is TRBJ1-2, the V gene TRBV2; D is undetermined. Looked up from germline, CDR1 is SNHLY and CDR2 is FYNNEI. The V gene lost 3 bases and the J gene lost 4 bases, with 6 bases spanning the gap. The CDR3 spans 12 residues. The CDR3 spells CASSDYVYGYTF. The CDR3 DNA reads as TGTGCCAGCAGTGACTATGTCTATGGCTACACCTTC.

The chain recombines TRBV7-2 with TRBJ1-1, with D perhaps matching TRBD1 (6 bases). Trimming shortened V by 7 bases and J by 2 bases, and 11 bases separated the two germline ends. Germline V lookup: CDR1 SGHTA, CDR2 FQGNSA. The CDR3 has 13 residues. In DNA, the CDR3 is TGTGCCAGCAAGGGGGACCTAAACACTGAAGCTTTCTTT. Translating it yields CASKGDLNTEAFF.